A selection of T cell receptor beta chains follows, all from one sample in a study of technical replicates of blood from several donors. The method was immunoSEQ multiplex PCR; TCRdb's version includes in-frame clones alone and lacks a portion of them. Among roughly 100,000 clones listed, 95% were seen once. Sequencing used T cells isolated from PBMCs. Receptor source: a human donor in good health. CDR3s include the opening cysteine and the closing phenylalanine or tryptophan. A D gene is named only where the DNA matches it firmly. Expanded clones are given a class, and other clones once, few, many or no size at all.

16,once,TRBV7-9,.,TRBJ2-2,TGTGCCAGCAGCCCCCCAGGGGCTGTGGACACCGGGGAGCTGTTTTTT,CASSPPGAVDTGELFF
14,few,TRBV6-8,.,TRBJ2-1,TGTGCCAGCAGTCATAACTCTCGACTATCTGAGCAGTTCTTC,CASSHNSRLSEQFF
17,.,TRBV15,TRBD1,TRBJ1-4,TGTGCCACCAGCCAAACAGGGGGCGACCCCCTATATGAAAAACTGTTTTTT,CATSQTGGDPLYEKLFF
15,.,TRBV6-5,TRBD1,TRBJ2-2,TGTGCCAGCAGTTACATCGGACAGGGCACCGGGGAGCTGTTTTTT,CASSYIGQGTGELFF
14,.,TRBV6-1,.,TRBJ1-2,TGTGCCAGCCCGGGATTAGTAGAAGGCTATGGCTACACCTTC,CASPGLVEGYGYTF
15,.,TRBV2,TRBD1,TRBJ2-7,TGTGCCAGCAGTGGCCTTGAGGACAGGGCCTACGAGCAGTACTTC,CASSGLEDRAYEQYF
14,.,TRBV6-1,TRBD2,TRBJ2-2,TGTGCCAGCCAAATTCTAGCGGTGACCGAGGAGCTGTTTTTT,CASQILAVTEELFF
19,.,TRBV12-5,TRBD2,TRBJ2-1,TGTGCTAGTGGAATGTCCCCGGGACTAGCTAGTATAGAACACAATGAGCAGTTCTTC,CASGMSPGLASIEHNEQFF
16,.,TRBV11-3,TRBD1,TRBJ2-1,TGTGCCAGCCAAACGAGGGACAGGGCCCCCTTAAGGGAGCAGTTCTTC,CASQTRDRAPLREQFF
12,once,TRBV4-2,.,TRBJ2-1,TGTGCCAGCAGCCCCCCGGGGGAAGAGCAGTTCTTC,CASSPPGEEQFF
14,.,TRBV30,.,TRBJ1-2,TGTGCCTGGAGTGCTGGTTCCCTCGAGGCGGGCTACACCTTC,CAWSAGSLEAGYTF
14,.,TRBV9,TRBD2,TRBJ2-1,TGTGCCAGCAGCGGTAGCGGGCTCTACAATGAGCAGTTCTTC,CASSGSGLYNEQFF
15,.,TRBV6-1,TRBD1,TRBJ1-5,TGTGCCAGCAGTGAGATAGACAGGGTAAATCAGCCCCAGCATTTT,CASSEIDRVNQPQHF
14,.,TRBV9,TRBD1,TRBJ1-1,TGTGCCAGCAGCTCGGGGACAGACAACACTGAAGCTTTCTTT,CASSSGTDNTEAFF
15,.,TRBV7-2,TRBD1,TRBJ1-4,TGTGCCAGCAGCTTAGGTTGGGACAGGGCTGAAAAACTGTTTTTT,CASSLGWDRAEKLFF
15,once,TRBV11-2,TRBD2,TRBJ2-3,TGTGCCAGCAGCTCGAGCGGGAGAGGGGGAGATACGCAGTATTTT,CASSSSGRGGDTQYF
14,.,TRBV18,.,TRBJ2-7,TGTGCCAGCTCACCGACCAGGGACAACTACGAGCAGTACTTC,CASSPTRDNYEQYF
16,.,TRBV4-1,.,TRBJ2-3,TGCGCCAGCAGCCAAGAGGGGCGAGGAAGCACAGATACGCAGTATTTT,CASSQEGRGSTDTQYF
16,.,TRBV6-5,.,TRBJ1-2,TGTGCCAGCAGTTACTCGATAGGACACAGAAGCTATGGCTACACCTTC,CASSYSIGHRSYGYTF
18,.,TRBV4-1,TRBD2,TRBJ2-1,TGCGCCAGCAGCCAGAGTATGGGACTAGCGGAGCTTTACAATGAGCAGTTCTTC,CASSQSMGLAELYNEQFF
14,.,TRBV28,.,TRBJ1-2,TGTGCCAGCAGTTTCCCGGCGGTAAACTATGGCTACACCTTC,CASSFPAVNYGYTF
11,.,TRBV25-1,.,TRBJ1-2,TGTGCCAGCGAGGCGAACTATGGCTACACCTTC,CASEANYGYTF
14,.,TRBV7-2,.,TRBJ1-5,TGTGCCAGCAGCCCCCAGGGTGTGAGTCAGCCCCAGCATTTT,CASSPQGVSQPQHF
14,.,TRBV5-1,.,TRBJ1-2,TGCGCCAGCAGCTTGGAAGGGGCTATCTATGGCTACACCTTC,CASSLEGAIYGYTF
15,.,TRBV6-1,.,TRBJ2-1,TGTGCCAGCAGTGAAGGACAGTCAAGGGTCGATGAGCAGTTCTTC,CASSEGQSRVDEQFF
14,.,TRBV5-4,TRBD2,TRBJ2-7,TGTGCCAGCAGCCAGGGACTAGCCAGCTACGAGCAGTACTTC,CASSQGLASYEQYF
13,.,TRBV7-7,.,TRBJ2-5,TGTGCCAGCAGCTTGAGCGGGCAGGAGACCCAGTACTTC,CASSLSGQETQYF
15,.,TRBV30,TRBD1,TRBJ2-7,TGTGCCTGGAGTGATTTAGGGACAGGGATTAACGAGCAGTACTTC,CAWSDLGTGINEQYF
13,.,TRBV28,.,TRBJ1-2,TGTGCCAGCAGTTCTGCAGGGAACTATGGCTACACCTTC,CASSSAGNYGYTF
14,.,TRBV19,.,TRBJ1-3,TGTGCCAGTAGTATAAAAACAGATGGAAACACCATATATTTT,CASSIKTDGNTIYF
15,.,TRBV5-5,.,TRBJ1-3,TGTGCCAGCAGCCGTGAGGGTGTTGAGGGAAACACCATATATTTT,CASSREGVEGNTIYF